This TCR beta chain was retrieved from a study of T-cell reconstitution after alpha-beta-depleted transplantation in children. Germline CDR1 MDHEN, CDR2 SYDVKM. V gave up 8 bases and J gave up 3 bases, with 14 bases separating them. The CDR3 covers 13 residues. As it was prepared, the TCRbeta library received unique molecular identifiers. TCRdb re-called the PCR reads through MiXCR, storing one row per CDR3 protein. The data contain fewer than 700,000 distinct CDR3 sequences, around 23% of them singletons. The clonotype comes from a boy under two years old who had a stem cell transplant for acute myeloid leukemia, so the T cells may come from the graft donor. The chain carries TRBV28 and TRBJ2-7; a possible D gene is TRBD2 (5 bases). Here the sequenced sample was PBMCs, mostly from graft donor cells, taken 360 days after TCRalphabeta/CD19-depleted stem cell transplant. The CDR3 here is CASAGPDFYEQYV. The CDR3 region has the DNA TGTGCCAGCGCCGGTCCGGACTTCTACGAGCAGTACGTC.